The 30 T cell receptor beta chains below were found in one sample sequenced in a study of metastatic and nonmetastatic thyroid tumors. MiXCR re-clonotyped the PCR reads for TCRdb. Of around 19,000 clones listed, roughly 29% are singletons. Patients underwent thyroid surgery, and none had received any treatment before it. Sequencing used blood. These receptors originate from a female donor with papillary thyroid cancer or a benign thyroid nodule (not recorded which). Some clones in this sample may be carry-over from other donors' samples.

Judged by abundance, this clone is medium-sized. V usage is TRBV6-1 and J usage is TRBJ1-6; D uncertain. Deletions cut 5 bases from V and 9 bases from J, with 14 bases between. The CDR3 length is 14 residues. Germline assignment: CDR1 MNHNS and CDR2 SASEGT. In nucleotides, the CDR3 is TGTGCCAGCAGTTTAGGATCAGGAGCTTCACCCCTCCACTTT. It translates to CASSLGSGASPLHF.

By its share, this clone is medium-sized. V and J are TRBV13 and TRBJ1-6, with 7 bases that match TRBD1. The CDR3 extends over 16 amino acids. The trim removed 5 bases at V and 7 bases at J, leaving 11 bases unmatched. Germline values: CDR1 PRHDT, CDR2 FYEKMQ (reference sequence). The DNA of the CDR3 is TGTGCCAGCAGCCCCACAGGGGCGGGGAGGAATTCACCCCTCCACTTT. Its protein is CASSPTGAGRNSPLHF.

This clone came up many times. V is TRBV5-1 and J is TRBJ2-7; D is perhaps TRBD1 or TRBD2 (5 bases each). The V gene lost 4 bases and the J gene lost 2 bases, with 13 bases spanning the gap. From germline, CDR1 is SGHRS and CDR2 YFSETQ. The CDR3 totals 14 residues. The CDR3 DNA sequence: TGCGCCAGCAGCCGGGACCATGATACCTACGAGCAGTACTTC. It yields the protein CASSRDHDTYEQYF.

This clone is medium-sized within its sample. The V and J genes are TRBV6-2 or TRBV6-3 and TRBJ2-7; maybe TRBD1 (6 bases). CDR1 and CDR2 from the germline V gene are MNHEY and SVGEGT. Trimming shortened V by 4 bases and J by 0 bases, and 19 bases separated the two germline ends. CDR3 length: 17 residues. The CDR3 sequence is CASSSKVLTGSSYEQYF. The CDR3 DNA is TGTGCCAGCAGTTCCAAGGTACTGACAGGTAGCTCCTACGAGCAGTACTTC.

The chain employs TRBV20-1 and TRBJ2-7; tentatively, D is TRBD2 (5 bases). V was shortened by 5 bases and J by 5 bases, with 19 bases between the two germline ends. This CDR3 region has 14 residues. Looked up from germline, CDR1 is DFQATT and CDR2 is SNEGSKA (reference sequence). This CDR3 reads CSAQNPGINHEQYF. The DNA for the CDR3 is TGCAGTGCTCAAAATCCGGGGATTAACCACGAGCAGTACTTC.

CDR3 coding DNA: TGCGCCAGCAAACGGGGGGACAGCTCCACCCAGAAATATGGCTACACCTTC. Its translation: CASKRGDSSTQKYGYTF. This chain joins TRBV5-1 and TRBJ1-2; 7 nucleotides match TRBD1. This CDR3 is built from 17 residues. The ends lost 6 bases at V and 5 bases at J; junction bases unmatched: 19. Germline CDR1 reads SGHRS; CDR2 reads YFSETQ.

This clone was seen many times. CDR3 region: CSVTGGDIGQPQHF. Here the CDR3 DNA reads TGCAGCGTTACAGGGGGCGATATCGGCCAGCCCCAGCATTTT. This rearrangement joins TRBV29-1 to TRBJ1-5; TRBD1 matches 9 bases. The J segment lost 7 bases and the V segment lost 5 bases, leaving 9 bases of the junction unmatched. Germline V CDR1 and CDR2: SQVTM, ANQGSEA. CDR3 length: 14 amino acids.

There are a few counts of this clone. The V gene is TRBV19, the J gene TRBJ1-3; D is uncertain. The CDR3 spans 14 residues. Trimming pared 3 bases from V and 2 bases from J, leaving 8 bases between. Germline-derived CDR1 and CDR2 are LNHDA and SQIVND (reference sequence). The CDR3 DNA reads TGTGCCAGTAGTATCTCCGTCGCTGGAAACACCATATATTTT. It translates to CASSISVAGNTIYF.

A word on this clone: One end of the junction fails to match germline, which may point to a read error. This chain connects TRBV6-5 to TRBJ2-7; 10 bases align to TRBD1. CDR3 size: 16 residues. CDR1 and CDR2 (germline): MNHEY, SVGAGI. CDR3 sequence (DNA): TGTGCCAGCAGTGACTCACGGACAGGGGGCTCCTACGAGCAGTACTTC. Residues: CASSDSRTGGSYEQYF.

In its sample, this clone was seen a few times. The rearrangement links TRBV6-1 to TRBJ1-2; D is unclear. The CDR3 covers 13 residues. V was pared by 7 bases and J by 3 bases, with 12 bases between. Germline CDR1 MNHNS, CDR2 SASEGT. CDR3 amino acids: CASKTPRDYGYTF. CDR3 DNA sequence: TGTGCCAGCAAGACCCCGAGGGACTATGGCTACACCTTC.

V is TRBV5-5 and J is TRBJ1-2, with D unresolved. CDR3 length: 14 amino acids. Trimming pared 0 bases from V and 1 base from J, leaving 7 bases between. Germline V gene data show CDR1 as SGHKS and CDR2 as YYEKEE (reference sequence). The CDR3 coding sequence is TGTGCCAGCAGCTTGGCCGGGGATAACTATGGCTACACCTTC. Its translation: CASSLAGDNYGYTF.

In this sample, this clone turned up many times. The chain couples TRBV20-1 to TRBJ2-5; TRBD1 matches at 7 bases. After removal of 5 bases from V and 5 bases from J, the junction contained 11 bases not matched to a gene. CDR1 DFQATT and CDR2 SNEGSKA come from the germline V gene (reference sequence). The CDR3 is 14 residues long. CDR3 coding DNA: TGCAGTGCTGATACAGGGGAAGGGTTGGAGACCCAGTACTTC. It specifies CSADTGEGLETQYF.

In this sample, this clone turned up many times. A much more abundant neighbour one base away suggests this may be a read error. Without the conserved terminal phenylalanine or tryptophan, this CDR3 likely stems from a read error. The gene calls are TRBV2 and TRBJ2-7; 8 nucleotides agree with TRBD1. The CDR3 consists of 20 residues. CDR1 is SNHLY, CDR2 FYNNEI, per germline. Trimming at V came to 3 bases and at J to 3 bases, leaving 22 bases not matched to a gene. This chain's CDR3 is CASSDPLETGAPSLSYEQYL. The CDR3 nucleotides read TGTGCCAGCAGTGATCCCCTCGAGACAGGGGCCCCCTCTTTGAGCTACGAGCAGTACCTC.

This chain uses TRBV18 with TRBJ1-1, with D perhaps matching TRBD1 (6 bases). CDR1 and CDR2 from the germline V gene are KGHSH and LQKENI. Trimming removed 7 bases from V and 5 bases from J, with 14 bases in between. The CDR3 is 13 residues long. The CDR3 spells CASCARGETEAFF. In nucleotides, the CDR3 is TGTGCCAGCTGCGCCAGGGGAGAGACTGAAGCTTTCTTT.

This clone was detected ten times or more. The chain's CDR3 is CASRRTRSYEQYF. CDR3 DNA sequence: TGTGCCAGCAGGAGGACTCGATCCTACGAGCAGTACTTC. The V gene is TRBV28, the J gene TRBJ2-7; D might be TRBD2 (5 bases). Trimming left V 6 bases short and J 1 base short, with 10 bases between. Germline V CDR1 and CDR2: MDHEN, SYDVKM. The CDR3 is 13 amino acids.

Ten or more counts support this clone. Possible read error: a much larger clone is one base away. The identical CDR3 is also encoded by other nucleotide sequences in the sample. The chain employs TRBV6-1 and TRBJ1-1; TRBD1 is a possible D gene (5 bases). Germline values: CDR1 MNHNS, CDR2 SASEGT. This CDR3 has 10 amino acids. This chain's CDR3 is CASRASEAFF. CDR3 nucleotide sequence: TGTGCTAGCAGGGCCTCTGAAGCTTTCTTT.

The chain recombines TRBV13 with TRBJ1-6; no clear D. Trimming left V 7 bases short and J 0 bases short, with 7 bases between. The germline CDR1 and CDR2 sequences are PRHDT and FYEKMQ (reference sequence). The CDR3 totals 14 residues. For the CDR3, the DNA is TGTGCCAGCACGTCGAGCTCCTATAATTCACCCCTCCACTTT. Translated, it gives CASTSSSYNSPLHF. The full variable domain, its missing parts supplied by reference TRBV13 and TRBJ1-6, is AAGVIQSPRHLIKEKRETATLKCYPIPRHDTVYWYQQGPGQDPQFLISFYEKMQSDKGSIPDRFSAQQFSDYHSELNMSSLELGDSALYFCASTSSSYNSPLHFGNGTRLTVT.

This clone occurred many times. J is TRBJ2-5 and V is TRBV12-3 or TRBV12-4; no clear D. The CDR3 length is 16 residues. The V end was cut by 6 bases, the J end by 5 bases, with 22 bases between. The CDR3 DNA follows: TGTGCCAGCAGCTTGACCTACAACACGTTTGGCGAGACCCAGTACTTC. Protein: CASSLTYNTFGETQYF.

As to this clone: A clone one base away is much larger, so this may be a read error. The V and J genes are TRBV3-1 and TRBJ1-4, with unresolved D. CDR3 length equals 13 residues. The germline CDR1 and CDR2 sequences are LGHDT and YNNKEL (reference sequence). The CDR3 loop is CASIQNEGEKLVF. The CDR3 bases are TGTGCCAGCATCCAAAACGAGGGTGAAAAACTGGTTTTT.

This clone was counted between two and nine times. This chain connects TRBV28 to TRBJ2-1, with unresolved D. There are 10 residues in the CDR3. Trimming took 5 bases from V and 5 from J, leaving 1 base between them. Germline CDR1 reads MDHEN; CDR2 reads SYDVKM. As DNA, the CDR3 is TGTGCCAGCAGTAACAATGAGCAGTTCTTC. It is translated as CASSNNEQFF.

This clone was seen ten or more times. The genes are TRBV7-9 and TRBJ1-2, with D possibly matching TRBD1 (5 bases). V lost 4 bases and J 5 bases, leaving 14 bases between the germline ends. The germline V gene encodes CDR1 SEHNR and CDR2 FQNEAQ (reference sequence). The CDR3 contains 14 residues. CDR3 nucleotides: TGTGCCAGCAGCTCGGGGCCTCGCAAATATGGCTACACCTTC. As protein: CASSSGPRKYGYTF.

The chain's CDR3 is CASSLLGSMGNQPQHF. The CDR3 region has the DNA TGTGCCAGCAGCCTCCTGGGCAGCATGGGCAATCAGCCCCAGCATTTT. The chain employs TRBV6-9 and TRBJ1-5; D remains ambiguous. Germline CDR1 reads MNHGY; CDR2 reads SVAAGI. The CDR3 is 16 amino acids. V was clipped by 6 bases and J by 2 bases, with 17 bases between them.

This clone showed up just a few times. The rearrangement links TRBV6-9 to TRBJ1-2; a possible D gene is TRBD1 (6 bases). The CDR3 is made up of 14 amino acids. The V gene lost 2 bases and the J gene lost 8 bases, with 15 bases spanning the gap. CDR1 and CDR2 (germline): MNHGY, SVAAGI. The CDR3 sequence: CASSYQRHRVGYTF. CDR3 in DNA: TGTGCCAGCAGTTATCAACGGCACAGGGTCGGCTACACCTTC.

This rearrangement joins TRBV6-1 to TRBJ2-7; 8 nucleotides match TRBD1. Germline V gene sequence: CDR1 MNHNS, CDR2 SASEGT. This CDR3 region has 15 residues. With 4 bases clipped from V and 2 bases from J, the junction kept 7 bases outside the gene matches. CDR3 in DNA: TGTGCCAGCAGTGCCCCGGGACAGGTAGCCTACGAGCAGTACTTC. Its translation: CASSAPGQVAYEQYF.

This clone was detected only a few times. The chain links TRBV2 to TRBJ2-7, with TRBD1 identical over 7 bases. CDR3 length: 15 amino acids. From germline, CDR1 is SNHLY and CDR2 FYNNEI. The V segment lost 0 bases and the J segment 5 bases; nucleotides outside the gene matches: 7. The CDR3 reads CASSEARYRGNEQYF. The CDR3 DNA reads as TGTGCCAGCAGTGAAGCGAGGTACAGGGGCAACGAGCAGTACTTC.

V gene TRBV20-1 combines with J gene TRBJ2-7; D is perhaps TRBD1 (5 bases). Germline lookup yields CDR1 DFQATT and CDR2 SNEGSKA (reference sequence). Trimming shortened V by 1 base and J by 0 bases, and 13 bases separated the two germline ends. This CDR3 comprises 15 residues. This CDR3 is CSARVRGLSSYEQYF. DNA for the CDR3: TGCAGTGCTAGAGTTAGGGGCTTGAGCTCCTACGAGCAGTACTTC.

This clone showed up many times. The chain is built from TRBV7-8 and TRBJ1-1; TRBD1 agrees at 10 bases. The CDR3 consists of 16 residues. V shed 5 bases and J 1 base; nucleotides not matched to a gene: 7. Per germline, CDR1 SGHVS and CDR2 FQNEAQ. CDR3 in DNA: TGTGCCAGCAGCATTGGGACAGGGGCGTCGAACACTGAAGCTTTCTTT. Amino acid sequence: CASSIGTGASNTEAFF.

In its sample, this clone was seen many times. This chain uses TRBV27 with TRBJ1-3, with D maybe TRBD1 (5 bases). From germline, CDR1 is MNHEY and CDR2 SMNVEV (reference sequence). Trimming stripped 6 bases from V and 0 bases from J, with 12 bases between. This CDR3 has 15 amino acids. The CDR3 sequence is CASRFQGNSGNTIYF. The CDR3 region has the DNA TGTGCCAGCAGGTTCCAGGGTAACTCTGGAAACACCATATATTTT.

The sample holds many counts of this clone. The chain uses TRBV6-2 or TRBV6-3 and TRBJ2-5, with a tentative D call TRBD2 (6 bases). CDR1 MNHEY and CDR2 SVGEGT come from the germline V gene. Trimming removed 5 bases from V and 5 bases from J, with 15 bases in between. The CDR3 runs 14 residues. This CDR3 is CASSDGASVETQYF. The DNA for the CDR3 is TGTGCCAGCAGTGACGGAGCTAGCGTCGAGACCCAGTACTTC.

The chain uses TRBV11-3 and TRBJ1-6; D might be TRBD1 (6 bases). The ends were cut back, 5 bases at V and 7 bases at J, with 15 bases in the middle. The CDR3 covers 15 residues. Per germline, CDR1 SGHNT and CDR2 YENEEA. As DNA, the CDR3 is TGTGCCAGCAGCATAGTCGCAGGGGACAATTCACCCCTCCACTTT. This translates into CASSIVAGDNSPLHF.